The clone carrying this T cell receptor beta chain came up once. These data come from a study of blood T cells in healthy people across ages. Germline-derived CDR1 and CDR2 are DFQATT and SNEGSKA (reference sequence). The V and J ends lost 6 bases and 8 bases, in that order; junction bases with no gene match: 6. The CDR3 runs to 13 residues. Primed by a sample-barcoded 5' primer and a J-beta primer mix, a second PCR proceeded for 7 to 11 cycles. TCRdb recomputed calls from the 5' RACE reads with MiXCR, one row per CDR3 protein. Of around 650,000 distinct CDR3 sequences detected, less than 40% appear once; the ten largest clones hold roughly 15%.

The chain links TRBV20-1 to TRBJ2-1; 11 bases map to TRBD1. The sequencing sample was made of blood. The receptor comes from a woman older than 75 in good health. This chain's CDR3 is CSAWDRGNDEQFF. CDR3 bases: TGCAGTGCGTGGGACAGGGGGAACGATGAGCAGTTCTTC.